The 26 T cell receptor beta chains below come from one sample, sequenced in a study of tumor-infiltrating lymphocytes in primary liver carcinoma. From around 18-30 mg of unsorted bulk tissue, DNA and RNA were co-extracted together. From 500 ng of total RNA, TCR beta-specific cDNA was reverse-transcribed using a constant-region primer. For TCR beta, libraries were produced by three nested multiplex PCR rounds using slightly modified ARM-PCR. TRBV1-TRBV30 forward and Cbeta reverse primers drove the first two approximately 10-cycle rounds. A single record per CDR3 protein comes from TCRdb applying MiXCR to the multiplex PCR reads. In the table there are roughly 30,000 distinct CDR3 sequences, roughly two thirds of which are singletons. The sample was liver tumor tissue from sampling region 3. Subset specified: tumor region T3, left-lateral pole. Every receptor here comes from a woman aged 30 to 39 with primary liver carcinoma and hepatitis B virus infection.

Note on this clonotype: No conserved phenylalanine or tryptophan ends this CDR3, so it is likely a read error. This chain links TRBV11-2 with TRBJ2-1; a possible D gene is TRBD1 (6 bases). This CDR3 spans 15 amino acids. The germline V gene encodes CDR1 SGHAT and CDR2 FQNNGV. The CDR3 nucleotides are TGTGACAGCAGCTTAGAAGGGGGAGAGATCAATGAGCAGTTCTAC. This translates into CDSSLEGGEINEQFY.

A note on this clonotype: This CDR3 is missing its conserved last phenylalanine or tryptophan, likely due to a read error. The DNA is omitted, as the CDR3 cannot be located on it reliably, and the CDR3 follows TCRdb's listing. The genes are TRBV11-2 and TRBJ1-4. The germline V gene has CDR1 SGHAT and CDR2 FQNNGV. The length of the CDR3 is 12 amino acids, counting both ends. CDR3 amino acids: CASSPWEENCFL.

Comments on this clonotype: Relative to the germline gene, one junction end is altered; a read error may explain this. V gene TRBV5-4 combines with J gene TRBJ2-5; D gene ambiguous. There are 16 residues in the CDR3. The germline gives CDR1 SGHNT, CDR2 YYREEE (reference sequence). The CDR3 bases are TGTGCCGGCAGCTTGGTAGTAGGTGTGGCGGTGCGGACCCAGTACTTC. It specifies CAGSLVVGVAVRTQYF.

With regard to this clonotype: A read error may produce the germline difference seen at one junction end. The chain recombines TRBV12-3 or TRBV12-4 with TRBJ1-5; no definite D call. The CDR3 length is 13 residues. The CDR3 reads CASSLVSNQPQYF. In nucleotides, the CDR3 is TGTGCCAGCAGCTTAGTTAGCAATCAGCCCCAGTACTTT.

About this clonotype: An end of the junction differs from the germline gene, which may be a read error. The chain couples TRBV6-1 to TRBJ2-1; 11 bases map to TRBD2. Per the germline V gene, CDR1 is MNHNS and CDR2 is SASEGT. The CDR3 extends over 18 amino acids. The CDR3 DNA sequence: TGTGCCAGCAGTAAACTAGCGGGAGAATTTGAGTCCTACAATGAGCTGTTCTTC. Protein: CASSKLAGEFESYNELFF.

A note on this clonotype: At one end the junction does not follow the germline gene, possibly because of a read error. This rearrangement joins TRBV7-9 to TRBJ1-4, with unresolved D. Germline CDR1 reads SEHNR; CDR2 reads FQNEAQ (reference sequence). CDR3 length: 16 residues. CDR3 protein: CASSLGGSATNEKLFF. Written as DNA, the CDR3 is TGTGCCAGCAGCTTAGGCGGGTCTGCAACTAATGAAAAGCTGTTTTTT.

Turning to this clonotype: The final CDR3 position lacks the conserved phenylalanine or tryptophan, pointing to a likely read error. No DNA is shown, since the ends of the CDR3 on it are uncertain; the CDR3 is the one TCRdb lists. The chain has TRBV11-2 and TRBJ1-2. Per germline, CDR1 SGHAT and CDR2 FQNNGV. The CDR3 contains 13 residues when both ends are counted. CDR3 sequence reads: CASTQGEGGGYTL.

For this clonotype: This clone may be a read error of a much larger clone one base away. The chain combines TRBV29-1 with TRBJ2-3, with D perhaps matching TRBD2 (5 bases). Germline V CDR1 and CDR2: SQVTM, ANQGSEA. The CDR3 loop spans 15 amino acids. The CDR3: CSSRGLVGVTVTQYF. DNA of the CDR3: TGCAGCTCACGAGGGCTAGTGGGCGTCACAGTTACGCAGTATTTT.

The CDR3 nucleotides are TGCACCCGACAAGGGTCGGCTAACGTGACCCCCACAGATACGCAGTATTTT. Translation gives CTRQGSANVTPTDTQYF. This chain connects TRBV29-1 to TRBJ2-3, with D hard to call. Germline V gene sequence: CDR1 SQVTM, CDR2 ANQGSEA. The CDR3 totals 17 residues.

In the case of this clonotype: A much larger clone lies a single base off, so this may be a read error. The V and J genes are TRBV7-3 and TRBJ2-1, with 11 bases identical to TRBD2. Germline CDR1 SGHTA, CDR2 FQGTGA. The CDR3 extends over 17 amino acids. V lost 2 bases and J lost 6; bases outside the gene matches: 9. CDR3 sequence: CASSLDLVAGGFNEQFF. The CDR3 nucleotides are TGTGCCAGCAGCTTAGATTTGGTAGCGGGAGGGTTCAATGAGCAGTTCTTC.

J is TRBJ2-2 and V is TRBV5-1, with TRBD2 matching 7 bases. CDR1 is SGHRS, CDR2 YFSETQ, per germline. Unmatched junction bases numbered 11, after V lost 1 base and J lost 5 bases. The CDR3 contains 17 residues. CDR3 DNA: TGCGCCAGCAGCTTGACCGGAACGGGAGGATTAACCGGGGAGCTGTTTTTT. Its protein is CASSLTGTGGLTGELFF.

As for this clonotype: Being one base from a much bigger clone, this may be a read error. The CDR3 does not end in the conserved phenylalanine or tryptophan, so this is likely a read error. This CDR3 reads CASSSPFSGGYNEQFI. CDR3 nucleotides: TGTGCCAGCAGCTCACCCTTTAGCGGGGGCTACAATGAGCAGTTCATC. The chain carries TRBV11-2 and TRBJ2-1, with 9 bases matching TRBD2. CDR1 and CDR2 from the germline V gene are SGHAT and FQNNGV. This CDR3 comprises 16 residues. The V and J ends lost 4 bases and 3 bases, in that order; junction bases with no gene match: 7.

With respect to this clonotype: A read error may account for a junction end that differs from germline. The genes are TRBV29-1 and TRBJ2-3; a weak D match, TRBD1 (5 bases). This CDR3 contains 11 residues. Germline V lookup: CDR1 SQVTM, CDR2 ANQGSEA. This chain's CDR3 is CSVADKERVYF. The CDR3 region has the DNA TGCAGCGTGGCGGACAAGGAGAGAGTGTACTTT.

Notes on this clonotype: A read error may account for a junction end that differs from germline. This chain's CDR3 is CSIISGRLATDTQYF. The CDR3 DNA reads as TGCAGCATTATCAGCGGGAGATTGGCCACAGATACACAGTATTTT. This chain links TRBV29-1 with TRBJ2-3, with TRBD2 identical over 8 bases. The CDR3 length is 15 residues. Germline CDR1 is SQVTM and CDR2 is ANQGSEA.

Note on this clonotype: Germline is not matched at one junction end, which may reflect a read error. The chain couples TRBV14 to TRBJ2-4; D is perhaps TRBD2 (6 bases). In germline, CDR1 is SGHDN, CDR2 FVKESK. This CDR3 contains 15 residues. CDR3 bases: TGTGCCAGCAGGCAACGGGAGACGCCCAAAAACATTCAGTATTTC. Amino acids: CASRQRETPKNIQYF.

A note on this clonotype: One end of the junction is discordant with germline, which a read error may explain. The genes are TRBV29-1 and TRBJ2-3; possible D gene TRBD2, 5 bases. The CDR3 contains 15 residues. CDR1 SQVTM and CDR2 ANQGSEA come from the germline V gene. The DNA for the CDR3 is TGCAGCGTTGTCGGTTTGGACTCAAGCAAAGATACGCAATGTTTT. Translating gives CSVVGLDSSKDTQCF.

Comment on this clonotype: A read error may explain this, as a much larger clone is one base away. V gene TRBV6-6 combines with J gene TRBJ2-7; 7 nucleotides align to TRBD1. Germline-derived CDR1 and CDR2 are MNHNY and SVGAGI (reference sequence). The CDR3 is made up of 13 amino acids. The CDR3 DNA follows: TGTGTCAGCACCCAGACAGGGAGATACGAGCAGTACTTC. Its translation is CVSTQTGRYEQYF.

In regard to this clonotype: A read error is likely, as this CDR3 ends without the conserved phenylalanine or tryptophan. This sequence joins TRBV5-4 and TRBJ2-3, with D perhaps being TRBD1 or TRBD2 (5 bases each). The CDR3 has 15 amino acids. V gave up 5 bases and J gave up 6 bases, with 19 bases separating them. Germline lookup yields CDR1 SGHNT and CDR2 YYREEE (reference sequence). CDR3 sequence (DNA): TGTGCCAGCAGTCCGCCCGGGACGGAAGCGGATACGCAGTATTTA. This sequence encodes CASSPPGTEADTQYL.

In regard to this clonotype: The final CDR3 position lacks the conserved phenylalanine or tryptophan, pointing to a likely read error. V usage is TRBV11-2 and J usage is TRBJ2-2; tentative D call: TRBD1 (5 bases). Germline CDR1 is SGHAT and CDR2 is FQNNGV. The CDR3 spans 17 residues. The CDR3 sequence is CTSSLDPEGANTGELFY. In DNA, the CDR3 is TGTACCAGCAGCTTAGACCCCGAAGGGGCGAACACCGGGGAGCTGTTTTAT.

Points on this clonotype: A read error may explain this, as a much larger clone is one base away. The J gene is TRBJ2-1, the V gene TRBV11-2; D remains ambiguous. The CDR3 is 16 residues long. Germline values: CDR1 SGHAT, CDR2 FQNNGV. V was trimmed by 0 bases and J by 7 bases, leaving 16 bases between them. The CDR3 here is CASSLELLVGMNEQFF. CDR3 nucleotides: TGTGCCAGCAGCTTAGAGCTCCTAGTGGGAATGAATGAGCAGTTCTTC.

With respect to this clonotype: The CDR3 ends on some other residue instead of the conserved phenylalanine or tryptophan, so this is likely a read error. This rearrangement joins TRBV11-1 to TRBJ2-2, with D perhaps matching TRBD2 (6 bases). The germline V gene encodes CDR1 SGHAT and CDR2 FQDESV (reference sequence). The CDR3 is 16 amino acids. The CDR3 here is CASNLLGGTNTGELFL. CDR3 bases: TGTGCCAGCAACTTACTGGGGGGTACGAACACCGGGGAGCTGTTTCTT.

In its sample, this clonotype was seen a few times. This sequence joins TRBV6-1 and TRBJ2-1, with D perhaps being TRBD1 or TRBD2 (5 bases each). CDR1 and CDR2 from the germline V gene are MNHNS and SASEGT. The V gene lost 2 bases and the J gene lost 3 bases, with 14 bases spanning the gap. The CDR3 spans 16 residues. CDR3 sequence (DNA): TGTGCCAGCAGTGAATTTGGGGGTCTCAGCTACAATGAGCAGTTCTTC. It is translated as CASSEFGGLSYNEQFF.

This clonotype was seen at least ten times. A much larger clone lies one base from this, so it may be a read error. This chain connects TRBV13 to TRBJ2-3; D gene uncertain. Germline loops: CDR1 PRHDT, CDR2 FYEKMQ (reference sequence). The CDR3 is made up of 13 amino acids. Trimming stripped 1 base from V and 1 base from J, with 3 bases between. CDR3 nucleotide sequence: TGTGCCAGCAGCTTAGAAGGCACAGATACGCAGTATTTT. Protein: CASSLEGTDTQYF.

The CDR3 sequence is CVISGSATRQETQYF. CDR3 DNA: TGTGTTATCAGTGGGTCGGCTACCAGACAAGAGACCCAGTACTTC. The rearrangement uses TRBV10-3 and TRBJ2-5, with D unclear. The CDR3 extends over 15 amino acids. Germline values: CDR1 ENHRY, CDR2 SYGVKD.

In the case of this clonotype: The junction departs from germline at one end; a sequencing error may be responsible. The chain carries TRBV4-3 and TRBJ1-2; D ambiguous. Per germline, CDR1 LGHNA and CDR2 YSLEER. CDR3 length: 14 residues. The CDR3 reads CASNLGSPRYGYTF. CDR3 DNA sequence: TGCGCTAGCAACCTGGGTTCTCCTAGGTACGGCTACACCTTC.

V is TRBV11-3 and J is TRBJ2-7; D perhaps matches TRBD1 (6 bases). Trimming shortened V by 10 bases and J by 3 bases, and 19 bases separated the two germline ends. Germline assignment: CDR1 SGHNT and CDR2 YENEEA. The CDR3 has 14 amino acids. Here the CDR3 DNA reads TGTGCCAACAGTCCCGGGACATACTTCTACGAGCAGTACTTC. Translating it yields CANSPGTYFYEQYF.